Presented here are 11 T cell receptor beta chains from one specimen sequenced in a study of shared clonotypes between healthy human individuals. TCRdb's table, derived via immunoSEQ multiplex PCR, lists solely in-frame clones and lacks some. The table records roughly 2 million clones, approximately 96% of them present only once. The sequenced material came from naive CD4+ T cells sorted from blood. Specified subset: CD45RA+ positively selected. The receptors originated from a man younger than 35 in good health.

The gene calls are TRBV2 and TRBJ2-7; 7 bases align to TRBD1. Germline V gene lookup returns CDR1 SNHLY and CDR2 FYNNEI. The CDR3 sequence is 14 residues long. J lost 0 bases, V lost 6 bases, and 5 bases had no gene match. The CDR3 coding sequence is TGTGCCAGCAGATTGGACAGGACCTCCTACGAGCAGTACTTC. Encoded protein: CASRLDRTSYEQYF. Filled out from reference TRBV2 and TRBJ2-7, the complete variable domain reads EPEVTQTPSHQVTQMGQEVILRCVPISNHLYFYWYRQILGQKVEFLVSFYNNEISEKSEIFDDQFSVERPDGSNFTLKIRSTKLEDSAMYFCASRLDRTSYEQYFGPGTRLTVT.

This chain connects TRBV7-9 to TRBJ2-7, with D perhaps matching TRBD1 (5 bases). Germline CDR1 SEHNR, CDR2 FQNEAQ (reference sequence). V lost 5 bases and J lost 5, with 13 bases in between. The CDR3 runs to 13 residues. The CDR3 DNA sequence: TGTGCCAGCAGCCCCAGGGTCCGGGACGAGCAGTACTTC. Protein product: CASSPRVRDEQYF.

The chain links TRBV2 to TRBJ2-4, with a tentative D call TRBD1 (5 bases). Deletions cut 5 bases from V and 13 bases from J, with 21 bases between. The CDR3 loop spans 14 amino acids. Germline CDR1 and CDR2: SNHLY and FYNNEI. CDR3 amino acids: CASSKEDSLIFQYF. Here the CDR3 DNA reads TGTGCCAGCAGTAAAGAAGACAGCCTCATATTCCAGTACTTC.

The rearrangement joins TRBV2 to TRBJ2-2; D is perhaps TRBD1 (6 bases). V dropped 6 bases and J dropped 8 bases, with 13 bases sitting between them. The CDR3 is 13 residues long. CDR1 is SNHLY, CDR2 FYNNEI, per germline. The CDR3 DNA is TGTGCCAGCAGGTCCCGGGACATTGGGGAGCTGTTTTTT. Residues: CASRSRDIGELFF. Supplemented by reference TRBV2 and TRBJ2-2, the full variable domain reads EPEVTQTPSHQVTQMGQEVILRCVPISNHLYFYWYRQILGQKVEFLVSFYNNEISEKSEIFDDQFSVERPDGSNFTLKIRSTKLEDSAMYFCASRSRDIGELFFGEGSRLTVL.

This clone was seen once. The V call is TRBV6-5, the J call TRBJ1-1, with no clear D. The CDR3 spans 14 residues. Deletions cut 6 bases from V and 0 bases from J, with 11 bases between. Per the germline V gene, CDR1 is MNHEY and CDR2 is SVGAGI. The CDR3 here is CASRETHMNTEAFF. CDR3 sequence (DNA): TGTGCCAGCAGGGAGACACACATGAACACTGAAGCTTTCTTT.

V is TRBV5-1 and J is TRBJ2-7, with D maybe TRBD1 (5 bases). Germline lookup yields CDR1 SGHRS and CDR2 YFSETQ. Trimming took off 0 bases at V and 6 bases at J, with 10 bases between the two ends. This CDR3 is 13 amino acids long. CDR3 sequence reads: CASSLARVSEQYF. The CDR3 DNA is TGCGCCAGCAGCTTGGCCAGGGTCTCCGAGCAGTACTTC.

V and J are TRBV6-1 and TRBJ2-1; D remains unclear. The CDR3 has 15 residues. Germline CDR1 reads MNHNS; CDR2 reads SASEGT. V gave up 5 bases and J gave up 4 bases, with 15 bases separating them. The CDR3 DNA is TGTGCCAGCAGTTTTTCCCAGTACTATTACAATGAGCAGTTCTTC. Encoded protein: CASSFSQYYYNEQFF.

V and J are TRBV7-6 and TRBJ1-6, with 8 bases that match TRBD1. Trimming at V came to 4 bases and at J to 0 bases, leaving 2 bases not matched to a gene. Looked up from germline, CDR1 is SGHVS and CDR2 is FNYEAQ. The CDR3 extends over 16 amino acids. The chain's CDR3 is CASSWDRSSYNSPLHF. For the CDR3, the DNA is TGTGCCAGCAGCTGGGACAGGAGCTCCTATAATTCACCCCTCCACTTT.

The rearrangement uses TRBV7-2 and TRBJ2-7; D may correspond to TRBD1 or TRBD2 (5 bases each). This CDR3 is 15 amino acids long. V dropped 1 base and J dropped 4 bases, with 14 bases sitting between them. Germline V gene sequence: CDR1 SGHTA, CDR2 FQGNSA. CDR3 DNA sequence: TGTGCCAGCAGCTTAGACGGGACGCCGACTTACGAGCAGTACTTC. The encoded protein is CASSLDGTPTYEQYF.

This chain uses TRBV20-1 with TRBJ2-3, with a tentative D call TRBD2 (5 bases). Germline V gene data show CDR1 as DFQATT and CDR2 as SNEGSKA (reference sequence). Deletions cut 2 bases from V and 6 bases from J, with 6 bases between. The CDR3 consists of 11 residues. In nucleotides, the CDR3 is TGCAGTGCTAGACGAGGGGATACGCAGTATTTT. It is translated as CSARRGDTQYF.

The CDR3 DNA follows: TGTGCCAGCAGCATCGTGCAGGGGGCAAATGGCTACACCTTC. Translating it yields CASSIVQGANGYTF. This chain joins TRBV21-1 and TRBJ1-2; no DNA check was done on the table's D call, TRBD1. TRBV21-1 is marked as a pseudogene. This CDR3 comprises 14 residues.